This T cell receptor (beta chain) was recovered during a study of post-analysis software for immune sequencing data. The sample holds one count of this clonotype. The antigen is not known. Points from the study as a whole: TRBV5-6, TRBV5-1 and TRBV20-1 belonged to a set of about 5 TRBV segments that were more frequent in patients than controls.

cDNA libraries of TCR beta carried unique molecular identifiers. TCRdb recomputed calls from the PCR reads with MiXCR, one row per CDR3 protein. The sample shows roughly 540,000 distinct CDR3 sequences, 30% to 40% of them seen only once. CDR3 length: 12 amino acids. The V gene's germline CDR1 is SQVTM and CDR2 ANQGSEA. The J segment lost 8 bases and the V segment lost 5 bases, leaving 1 base of the junction unmatched. The sequence was obtained from a girl aged 2 to 17 with multiple sclerosis. The rearrangement links TRBV29-1 to TRBJ1-6; TRBD1 aligns across 9 bases. Sequencing used blood. CDR3 amino acids: CSVRTGDSPLHF. Here the CDR3 DNA reads TGCAGCGTTAGGACAGGGGATTCACCCCTCCACTTT.